A selection of T cell receptor beta chains follows, all from one sample in a study of blood T cells in healthy people across ages. Via MiXCR, TCRdb re-called the 5' RACE reads, giving one row per CDR3 protein. The data hold 1.6 million or so distinct CDR3 sequences, with roughly 30% observed a single time. The sequenced sample was blood. Every receptor here comes from a woman under 40 in good health. The CDR3 runs from the conserved cysteine through the conserved F or W. Fields, in order: clone size, J gene, D gene, V gene, CDR3 DNA, CDR3 protein. D genes are given only for firm matches. Where a row states a size, it is once, few, many or the class of an expanded clone; other rows omit it.

>NA|TRBJ2-7|NA|TRBV29-1
TGCAGCGTCAGCCTCGACTCTACCTACGAGCAGTACTTC
CSVSLDSTYEQYF
>once|TRBJ1-1|TRBD1|TRBV6-1
TGTGCCAGCAGTCGAGCTGGACAGGGGAGTTCGGGCACTGAAGCTTTCTTT
CASSRAGQGSSGTEAFF
>few|TRBJ2-1|NA|TRBV6-1
TGTGCCAGCATGAGGAAGGGGGGAAGCTCCTACAATGAGCAGTTCTTC
CASMRKGGSSYNEQFF
>NA|TRBJ1-1|TRBD1|TRBV6-6
TGTGCCAGCACCCAGACAGGGCCCGCGGAGAGCACTGAAGCTTTCTTT
CASTQTGPAESTEAFF
>NA|TRBJ1-5|NA|TRBV7-2
TGTGCCAGCAGCGCGGGACTTAGCAATCAGCCCCAGCATTTT
CASSAGLSNQPQHF
>few|TRBJ2-1|TRBD2|TRBV2
TGTGCCAGCACGACTAGCGGATACAATGAGCAGTTCTTC
CASTTSGYNEQFF
>NA|TRBJ1-5|TRBD1|TRBV2
TGTGCCAGCAGTTGGGACAGCGGGTTTCAGCCCCAGCATTTT
CASSWDSGFQPQHF
>many|TRBJ1-2|NA|TRBV20-1
TGCAGTGCTTTACCCAGGGGCGGCTATGGCTACACCTTC
CSALPRGGYGYTF
>NA|TRBJ2-5|NA|TRBV5-1
TGCGCCAGCGGCGCGGGTTTGGGGGGGGCGGAAGAGACCCAGTACTTC
CASGAGLGGAEETQYF
>NA|TRBJ2-7|TRBD2|TRBV28
TGTGCCAGCAGTTTCCCCCGGATTGGCGGGAGTGATAGCTCCTACGAGCAGTACTTC
CASSFPRIGGSDSSYEQYF
>NA|TRBJ2-1|NA|TRBV27
TGTGCCAGCAGTTTAGGGACTTTCGGGGGTGAGCAGTTCTTC
CASSLGTFGGEQFF
>many|TRBJ1-2|NA|TRBV24-1
TGTGCCACCAGTGATATGTATGGCTACACCTTC
CATSDMYGYTF
>NA|TRBJ2-1|NA|TRBV9
TGTGCCAGCACACCTACTCCTTCCGTAAGTGACAATGAGCAGTTCTTC
CASTPTPSVSDNEQFF
>few|TRBJ2-3|NA|TRBV20-1
TGCAGTGCCTCCCTTTGGGGTGCCGCAGATACGCAGTATTTT
CSASLWGAADTQYF
>few|TRBJ2-7|TRBD1|TRBV6-5
TGTGCCAGCAGTTACTCAGGACAGGCTTCCTACGAGCAGTACTTC
CASSYSGQASYEQYF
>few|TRBJ2-4|TRBD1|TRBV2
TGTGCCAGCAGTGGTCCTGGACAGGGGAATGGGGACATTCAGTACTTC
CASSGPGQGNGDIQYF
>few|TRBJ2-1|TRBD1|TRBV7-2
TGTGCCAGCAGCATTCCCCGGGACAGGGGAGTGTACAATGAGCAGTTCTTC
CASSIPRDRGVYNEQFF
>NA|TRBJ2-7|NA|TRBV4-2
TGTGCCAGCAGCCAAGATGACCTAGACTACGAGCAGTACTTC
CASSQDDLDYEQYF
>few|TRBJ2-1|NA|TRBV15
TGTGCCACCAGCAGAGATTCACGCCACTACAATGAGCAGTTCTTC
CATSRDSRHYNEQFF
>NA|TRBJ1-5|NA|TRBV6-1
TGTGCCAGCAGTGAAGCGCCAAGGGCGGGCCAGCCCCAGCATTTT
CASSEAPRAGQPQHF
>few|TRBJ1-5|NA|TRBV12-3/TRBV12-4
TGTGCCAGCAGTTTTGGCAGGGGTGATCAGCCCCAGCATTTT
CASSFGRGDQPQHF
>few|TRBJ2-5|NA|TRBV29-1
TGCAGCGTAGCAAAAGGTTCAGGGAGAGAGACCCAGTACTTC
CSVAKGSGRETQYF
>few|TRBJ2-7|TRBD1|TRBV6-6
TGTGCCAGCAGAAGTAGACAGGGGTCCTACGAGCAGTACTTC
CASRSRQGSYEQYF
>NA|TRBJ1-1|NA|TRBV6-6
TGTGCCAGCAGGTCGGAACAGGGACTGAACACTGAAGCTTTCTTT
CASRSEQGLNTEAFF
>NA|TRBJ2-1|NA|TRBV11-3
TGTGCCGGCAGCTTAGGGGGTCGGGATGAGCAGTTCTTC
CAGSLGGRDEQFF
>many|TRBJ1-2|NA|TRBV5-1
TGCGCCAGCAGCTTGACCGGGTCCCACTATGGCTACACCTTC
CASSLTGSHYGYTF
>NA|TRBJ2-3|TRBD2|TRBV5-1
TGCGCCAGCAACCGCCTAGCGGGAGCGGCGGATACGCAGTATTTT
CASNRLAGAADTQYF
>NA|TRBJ1-6|NA|TRBV9
TGTGCCAGCAGCGTAGACAGGCCGGGTTACGATTCACCCCTCCACTTT
CASSVDRPGYDSPLHF
>NA|TRBJ1-1|NA|TRBV2
TGTGCCAGCAGTGAAATGGACACTGAAGCTTTCTTT
CASSEMDTEAFF
>many|TRBJ2-1|TRBD2|TRBV12-5
TGTGCTAGTGGTTCTAGCGGGAGTGGAGATGAGCAGTTCTTC
CASGSSGSGDEQFF
>NA|TRBJ2-5|TRBD2|TRBV6-5
TGTGCCAGCAGTTACTCGAGCGGGAGAGAGACCCAGTACTTC
CASSYSSGRETQYF
>many|TRBJ2-3|TRBD2|TRBV6-2/TRBV6-3
TGTGCCAGCAGTTCGGGGAGGGAGCCGGATACGCAGTATTTT
CASSSGREPDTQYF
>NA|TRBJ1-2|NA|TRBV27
TGTGCCAGCAGTGCCGACAGCCTCTATGGCTACACCTTC
CASSADSLYGYTF
>NA|TRBJ1-3|NA|TRBV2
TGTGCCAGCAGTGCACGGGACGACTCTGGAAACACCATATATTTT
CASSARDDSGNTIYF
>few|TRBJ2-3|TRBD2|TRBV6-2/TRBV6-3
TGTGCCAGCAGTGACTTGAGACTAGCGTCCACAGATACGCAGTATTTT
CASSDLRLASTDTQYF
>few|TRBJ2-3|TRBD2|TRBV4-2
TGTGCCAGCAGCCAAGATGGGACTAGCTCGGATACGCAGTATTTT
CASSQDGTSSDTQYF
>many|TRBJ2-5|NA|TRBV12-3/TRBV12-4
TGTGCCAGCAGTTTAGCGGGGCGACAGACCCAGTACTTC
CASSLAGRQTQYF
>NA|TRBJ2-3|NA|TRBV6-5
TGTGCCAGCAGTTACTCTGGGGAAACCACAGATACGCAGTATTTT
CASSYSGETTDTQYF
>NA|TRBJ2-2|NA|TRBV10-3
TGTGCCATCAGTGGGGTCACCGGGGAGCTGTTTTTT
CAISGVTGELFF
>NA|TRBJ2-3|NA|TRBV9
TGTGCCAGCAGCGCGTCGATCACAGATACGCAGTATTTT
CASSASITDTQYF
>NA|TRBJ2-5|TRBD2|TRBV4-2
TGTGCCAGCAGCCAAGCCTTAGTCCACCCGGCGGGAGGAGGAGAGACCCAGTACTTC
CASSQALVHPAGGGETQYF
>few|TRBJ2-7|TRBD1|TRBV30
TGTGCCTGGGGTCCGGGACAGGTATCCTACGAGCAGTACTTC
CAWGPGQVSYEQYF
>NA|TRBJ1-2|TRBD1|TRBV9
TGTGCCAGCAGCAAAACCGACAGGGGGTATGGCTACACCTTC
CASSKTDRGYGYTF
>NA|TRBJ2-3|TRBD2|TRBV6-1
TGTGCCAGCAGTGAAAGGGTTAATAGCGGGGAGTACACAGATACGCAGTATTTT
CASSERVNSGEYTDTQYF
>few|TRBJ2-1|NA|TRBV5-1
TGCGCCAGCAGCTTCGGGCCTCGAGGCTCCTACAATGAGCAGTTCTTC
CASSFGPRGSYNEQFF
>NA|TRBJ2-3|NA|TRBV4-2
TGTGCCAGCAGCCAAGTCACGGGGCTCAGAACAGATACGCAGTATTTT
CASSQVTGLRTDTQYF
>NA|TRBJ1-1|NA|TRBV3-1
TGTGCCAGCAGCTGGAGGGGTGAAGCTTTCTTT
CASSWRGEAFF
>few|TRBJ1-5|NA|TRBV4-2
TGTGCCAGCAGCCAAGTCGGTGGGAGGGCCAATCAGCCCCAGCATTTT
CASSQVGGRANQPQHF
>NA|TRBJ2-7|NA|TRBV12-3/TRBV12-4
TGTGCCAGCAGTCCAGAGGAACGGTACGAGCAGTACTTC
CASSPEERYEQYF
>few|TRBJ2-1|TRBD2|TRBV27
TGTGCCAGCAAGCTAATAGCGGGCCCAGGCAATGAGCAGTTCTTC
CASKLIAGPGNEQFF
>few|TRBJ1-2|NA|TRBV29-1
TGCAGCGTTGATTTAGAGGGGCAAGGTCGGTATGGCTACACCTTC
CSVDLEGQGRYGYTF
>few|TRBJ2-3|NA|TRBV12-3/TRBV12-4
TGTGCCAGCAGTTTAGCGCCCGGCAAAACAGATACGCAGTATTTT
CASSLAPGKTDTQYF
>NA|TRBJ1-1|NA|TRBV20-1
TGCAGTGCTGAGGACAGACTTTGGTTTGAAGCTTTCTTT
CSAEDRLWFEAFF
>NA|TRBJ1-6|NA|TRBV28
TGTGCCACCTTGCAGGGGTCCTGGAATCCACCCCTCCACTTT
CATLQGSWNPPLHF
>NA|TRBJ2-5|NA|TRBV20-1
TGCAGTGCTAGAGACAGGGGCGGGGAGACCCAGTACTTC
CSARDRGGETQYF
>NA|TRBJ2-3|NA|TRBV28
TGTGCCAGCAGGATACTAGGGACAGACGGGAGCACATATACGCAGTATTTT
CASRILGTDGSTYTQYF
>many|TRBJ2-1|NA|TRBV4-1
TGCGCCAGCAGCCAAGATGAAGAAACGGGGACGGTCAATGAGCAGTTCTTC
CASSQDEETGTVNEQFF